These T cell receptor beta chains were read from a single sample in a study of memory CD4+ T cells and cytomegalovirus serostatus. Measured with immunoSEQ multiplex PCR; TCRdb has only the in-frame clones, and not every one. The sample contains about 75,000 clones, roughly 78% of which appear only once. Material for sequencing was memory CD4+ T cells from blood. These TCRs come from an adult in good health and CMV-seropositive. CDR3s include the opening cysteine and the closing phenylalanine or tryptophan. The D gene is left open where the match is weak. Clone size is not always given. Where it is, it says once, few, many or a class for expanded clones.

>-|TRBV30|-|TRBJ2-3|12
CAWSPFTDTQYF
TGTGCCTGGAGTCCCTTTACAGATACGCAGTATTTT
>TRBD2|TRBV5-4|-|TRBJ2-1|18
CASSLASGGASSYNEQFF
TGTGCCAGCAGCTTGGCTAGCGGGGGGGCCAGCTCCTACAATGAGCAGTTCTTC
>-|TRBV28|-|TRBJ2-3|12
CASSFYTDTQYF
TGTGCCAGCAGCTTCTATACAGATACGCAGTATTTT
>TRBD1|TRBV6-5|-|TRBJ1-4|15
CASSYFGTGNEKLFF
TGTGCCAGCAGTTACTTCGGGACAGGGAATGAAAAACTGTTTTTT
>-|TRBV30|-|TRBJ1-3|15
CAWSGQFLSGNTIYF
TGTGCCTGGAGTGGACAGTTCCTCTCTGGAAACACCATATATTTT
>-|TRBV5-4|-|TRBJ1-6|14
CASSLAQYNSPLHF
TGTGCCAGCAGCTTGGCCCAGTATAATTCACCCCTCCACTTT
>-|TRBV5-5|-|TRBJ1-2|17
CASSLVGELGLIYGYTF
TGTGCCAGCAGCTTGGTGGGGGAGTTGGGGCTCATATATGGCTACACCTTC
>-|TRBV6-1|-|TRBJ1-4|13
CASSDGRGKKLFF
TGTGCCAGCAGTGATGGCAGGGGTAAAAAACTGTTTTTT
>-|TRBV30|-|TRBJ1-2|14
CAWSVSQGQYGYTF
TGTGCCTGGAGTGTAAGTCAAGGACAATATGGCTACACCTTC
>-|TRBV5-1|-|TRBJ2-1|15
CASSLDGDPYNEQFF
TGCGCCAGCAGCTTGGACGGGGACCCCTACAATGAGCAGTTCTTC
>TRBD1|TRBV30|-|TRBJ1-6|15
CAWSEGTVQNSPLHF
TGTGCCTGGAGCGAAGGGACAGTTCAGAATTCACCCCTCCACTTT
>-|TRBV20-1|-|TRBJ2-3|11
CSAFQVDTQYF
TGCAGTGCGTTTCAGGTCGATACGCAGTATTTT
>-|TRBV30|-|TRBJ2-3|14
CAWSGTPSTDTQYF
TGTGCCTGGTCCGGGACGCCGAGCACAGATACGCAGTATTTT
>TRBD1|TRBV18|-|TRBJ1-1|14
CASSPDREAPEAFF
TGTGCCAGCTCACCGGACAGGGAAGCCCCTGAAGCTTTCTTT
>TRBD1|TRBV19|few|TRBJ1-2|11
CASRQGYGYTF
TGTGCCAGTCGACAGGGCTATGGCTACACCTTC
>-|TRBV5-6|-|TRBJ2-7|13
CASSLGGPYEQYF
TGTGCCAGCAGCTTGGGGGGCCCCTACGAGCAGTACTTC
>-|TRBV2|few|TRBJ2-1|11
CAGKRYNEQFF
TGTGCCGGGAAGCGGTACAATGAGCAGTTCTTC
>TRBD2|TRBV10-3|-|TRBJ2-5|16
CAISGGGGQYQETQYF
TGTGCCATCAGTGGTGGCGGGGGGCAGTACCAAGAGACCCAGTACTTC
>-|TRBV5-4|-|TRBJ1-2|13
CASSFDELYGYTF
TGTGCCAGCAGCTTTGACGAACTTTATGGCTACACCTTC
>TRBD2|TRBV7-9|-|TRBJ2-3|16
CASSPGGNRATDTQYF
TGTGCCAGCAGCCCGGGAGGGAACAGGGCCACAGATACGCAGTATTTT
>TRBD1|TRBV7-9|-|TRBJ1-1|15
CASSFGTGGNDEAFF
TGTGCCAGCAGCTTTGGGACAGGGGGTAATGATGAAGCTTTCTTT
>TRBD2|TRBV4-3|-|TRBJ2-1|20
CASSQVLAGILAGPYNEQFF
TGCGCCAGCAGCCAAGTTTTAGCCGGGATTCTAGCGGGGCCGTACAATGAGCAGTTCTTC
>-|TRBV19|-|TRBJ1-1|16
CASSLGTDSSGTEAFF
TGTGCCAGTAGTCTCGGGACTGACTCAAGCGGCACTGAAGCTTTCTTT
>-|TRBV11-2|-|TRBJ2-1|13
CASSVGEDNEQFF
TGTGCCAGCAGCGTCGGGGAGGACAATGAGCAGTTCTTC
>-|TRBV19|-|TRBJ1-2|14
CASTTPGVGYGYTF
TGTGCCAGTACCACTCCAGGCGTCGGCTATGGCTACACCTTC
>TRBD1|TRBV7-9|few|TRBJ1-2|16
CASSPLDREGVYGYTF
TGTGCCAGCAGCCCCCTGGACAGGGAAGGAGTCTATGGCTACACCTTC
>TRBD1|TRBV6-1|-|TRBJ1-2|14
CASRDRGRYYGYTF
TGTGCCAGCAGAGACAGGGGGAGGTACTATGGCTACACCTTC
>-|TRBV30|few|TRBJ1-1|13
CAWTFQMNTEAFF
TGTGCCTGGACCTTCCAGATGAACACTGAAGCTTTCTTT
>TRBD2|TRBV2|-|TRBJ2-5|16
CASSLTSGGTTETQYF
TGTGCCAGCAGTCTTACTAGCGGGGGGACGACAGAGACCCAGTACTTC
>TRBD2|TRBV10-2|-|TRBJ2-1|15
CASGWGGTEGDEQFF
TGCGCCAGCGGCTGGGGGGGGACGGAAGGCGATGAGCAGTTCTTC
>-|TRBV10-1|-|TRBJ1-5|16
CASRPRTVDSNQPQHF
TGCGCCAGCAGACCCAGGACAGTAGATAGCAATCAGCCCCAGCATTTT
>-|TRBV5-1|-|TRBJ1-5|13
CASSLGQNQPQHF
TGCGCCAGCAGCTTGGGGCAGAATCAGCCCCAGCATTTT
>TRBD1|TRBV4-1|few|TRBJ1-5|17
CASSPSENRGGNQPQHF
TGCGCCAGCAGCCCCTCGGAGAACAGGGGAGGCAATCAGCCCCAGCATTTT
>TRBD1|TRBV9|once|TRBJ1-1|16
CASRNHRGGENTEAFF
TGTGCCAGCAGAAACCACCGAGGGGGCGAGAACACTGAAGCTTTCTTT
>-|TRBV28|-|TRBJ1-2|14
CASSFQGLAYGYTF
TGTGCCAGCAGTTTTCAGGGGCTTGCCTATGGCTACACCTTC
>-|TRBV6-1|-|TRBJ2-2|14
CASSAILSTGELFF
TGTGCCAGCAGTGCCATTTTATCCACCGGGGAGCTGTTTTTT
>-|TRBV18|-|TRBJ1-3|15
CASSPREGPGNTIYF
TGTGCCAGCTCACCAAGGGAGGGGCCTGGAAACACCATATATTTT
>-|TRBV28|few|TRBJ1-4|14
CASSFTRGGEKLFF
TGTGCCAGCAGTTTTACCAGGGGAGGTGAAAAACTGTTTTTT
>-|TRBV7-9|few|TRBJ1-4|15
CASSGQMATNEKLFF
TGTGCCAGCTCTGGACAGATGGCAACTAATGAAAAACTGTTTTTT
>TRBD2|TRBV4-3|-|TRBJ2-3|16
CASSQAAGLGEGTQYF
TGCGCCAGCAGCCAGGCTGCGGGACTAGGGGAGGGCACGCAGTATTTT
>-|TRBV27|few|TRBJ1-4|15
CASRAFNGQHEKLFF
TGTGCCAGCAGAGCTTTTAACGGACAGCATGAAAAACTGTTTTTT
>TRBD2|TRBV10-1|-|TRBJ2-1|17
CASSDPQAGESNNEQFF
TGCGCCAGCAGTGACCCCCAAGCGGGAGAGTCCAACAATGAGCAGTTCTTC
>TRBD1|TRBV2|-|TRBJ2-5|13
CASSKRDRETQYF
TGTGCCAGCAGCAAGAGGGACAGGGAGACCCAGTACTTC
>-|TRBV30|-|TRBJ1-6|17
CAWIREASRGPNSPLHF
TGTGCCTGGATACGAGAAGCGTCGCGGGGCCCAAATTCACCCCTCCACTTT
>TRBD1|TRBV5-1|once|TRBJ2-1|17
CASSLIPGTGLKNEQFF
TGCGCCAGCAGCTTGATTCCCGGGACAGGGTTGAAGAATGAGCAGTTCTTC
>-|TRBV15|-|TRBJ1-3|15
CATSRGRGSRNTIYF
TGTGCCACCAGCAGAGGACGAGGATCGAGAAACACCATATATTTT
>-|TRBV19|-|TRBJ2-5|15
CASSMLGSTSGTQYF
TGTGCCAGTAGTATGCTCGGATCAACGTCGGGGACCCAGTACTTC
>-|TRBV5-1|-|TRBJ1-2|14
CASSFDGGAYGYTF
TGCGCCAGCAGCTTCGACGGGGGAGCTTATGGCTACACCTTC